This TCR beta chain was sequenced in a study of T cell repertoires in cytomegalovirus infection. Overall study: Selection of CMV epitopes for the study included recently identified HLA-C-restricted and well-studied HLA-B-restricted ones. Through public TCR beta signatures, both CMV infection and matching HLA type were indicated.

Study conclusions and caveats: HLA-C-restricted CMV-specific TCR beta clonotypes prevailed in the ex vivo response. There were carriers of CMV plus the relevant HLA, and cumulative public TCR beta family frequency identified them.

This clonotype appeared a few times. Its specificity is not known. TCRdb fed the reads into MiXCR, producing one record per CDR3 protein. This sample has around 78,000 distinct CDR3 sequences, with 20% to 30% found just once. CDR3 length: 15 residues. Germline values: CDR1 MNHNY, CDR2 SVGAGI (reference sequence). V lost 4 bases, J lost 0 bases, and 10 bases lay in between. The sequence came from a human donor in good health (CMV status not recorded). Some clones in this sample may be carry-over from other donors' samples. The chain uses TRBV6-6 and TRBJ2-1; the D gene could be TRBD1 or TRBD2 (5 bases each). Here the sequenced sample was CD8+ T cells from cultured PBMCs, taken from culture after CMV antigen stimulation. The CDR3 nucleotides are TGTGCCAGCAGTTCAATGGGGGTCTCCTACAATGAGCAGTTCTTC. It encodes CASSSMGVSYNEQFF.